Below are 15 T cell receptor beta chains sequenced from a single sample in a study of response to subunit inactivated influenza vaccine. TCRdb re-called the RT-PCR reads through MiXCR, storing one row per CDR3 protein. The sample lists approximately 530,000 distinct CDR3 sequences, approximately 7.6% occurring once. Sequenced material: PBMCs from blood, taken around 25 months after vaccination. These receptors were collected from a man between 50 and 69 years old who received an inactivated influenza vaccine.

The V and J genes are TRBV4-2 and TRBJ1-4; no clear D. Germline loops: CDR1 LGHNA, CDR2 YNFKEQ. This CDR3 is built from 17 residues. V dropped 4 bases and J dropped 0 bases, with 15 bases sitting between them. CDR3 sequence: CASSRDLLTATNEKLFF. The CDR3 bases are TGTGCCAGCAGCCGCGACCTCCTTACTGCAACTAATGAAAAACTGTTTTTT.

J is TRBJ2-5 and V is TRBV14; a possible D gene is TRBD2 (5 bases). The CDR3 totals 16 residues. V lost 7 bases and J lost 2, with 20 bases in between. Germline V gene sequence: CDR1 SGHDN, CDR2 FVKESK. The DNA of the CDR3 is TGTGCCAGCACCCCGAGCGGCCTTTTTCATCAAGAGACCCAGTACTTC. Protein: CASTPSGLFHQETQYF.

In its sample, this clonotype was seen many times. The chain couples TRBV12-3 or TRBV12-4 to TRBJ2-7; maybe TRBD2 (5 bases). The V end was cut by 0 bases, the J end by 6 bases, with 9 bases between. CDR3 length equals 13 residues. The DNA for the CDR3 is TGTGCCAGCAGTTTAGCTGAGGGTAGCGAGCAGTACTTC. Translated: CASSLAEGSEQYF.

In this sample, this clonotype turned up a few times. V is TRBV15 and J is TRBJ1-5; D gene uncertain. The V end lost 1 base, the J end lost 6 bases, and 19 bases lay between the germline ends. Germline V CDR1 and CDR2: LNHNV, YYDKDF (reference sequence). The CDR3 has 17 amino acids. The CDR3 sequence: CATSRVRVKGSGQPQHF. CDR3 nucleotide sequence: TGTGCCACCAGCAGAGTAAGGGTAAAGGGCTCGGGTCAGCCCCAGCATTTT.

This chain's CDR3 is CASSLLVGASTDTQYF. The CDR3 DNA reads TGTGCCAGCAGCTTGCTGGTGGGTGCCAGCACAGATACGCAGTATTTT. The J gene is TRBJ2-3, the V gene TRBV5-8, with D hard to call. Germline V CDR1 and CDR2: SGHTS, YDEGEE. The CDR3 length is 16 residues. V lost 1 base to trimming and J lost 0 bases, with 12 bases between them.

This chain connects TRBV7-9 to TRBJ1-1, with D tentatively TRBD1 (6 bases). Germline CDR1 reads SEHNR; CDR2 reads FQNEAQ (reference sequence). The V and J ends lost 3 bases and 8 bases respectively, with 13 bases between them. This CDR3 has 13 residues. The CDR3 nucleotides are TGTGCCAGCAGCTTGAACAGGGAACTAGAAGCTTTCTTT. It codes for CASSLNRELEAFF.

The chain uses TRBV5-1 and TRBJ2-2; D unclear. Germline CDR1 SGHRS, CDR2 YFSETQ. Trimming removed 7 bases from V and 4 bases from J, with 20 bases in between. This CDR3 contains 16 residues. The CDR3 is CASQAHGTRGTGELFF. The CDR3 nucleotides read TGCGCCAGCCAAGCACACGGTACTCGTGGCACCGGGGAGCTGTTTTTT.

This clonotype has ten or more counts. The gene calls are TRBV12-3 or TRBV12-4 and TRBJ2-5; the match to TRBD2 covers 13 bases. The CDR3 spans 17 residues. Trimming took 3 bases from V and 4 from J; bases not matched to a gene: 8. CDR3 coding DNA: TGTGCCAGCAGTTTTTTCCGGACTAGCGGGAGTCGAGAGACCCAGTACTTC. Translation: CASSFFRTSGSRETQYF.

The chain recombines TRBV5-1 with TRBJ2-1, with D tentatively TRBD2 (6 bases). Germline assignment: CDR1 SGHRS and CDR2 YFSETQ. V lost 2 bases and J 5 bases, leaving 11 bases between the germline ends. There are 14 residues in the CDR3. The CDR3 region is CASSFGGSNNEQFF. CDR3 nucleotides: TGCGCCAGCAGCTTCGGGGGATCCAACAATGAGCAGTTCTTC.

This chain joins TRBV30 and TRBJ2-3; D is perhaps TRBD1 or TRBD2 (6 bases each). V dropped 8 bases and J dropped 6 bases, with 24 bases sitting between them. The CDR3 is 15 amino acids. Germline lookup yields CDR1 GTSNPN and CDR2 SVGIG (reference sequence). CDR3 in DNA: TGTGCCCGGACGAACGGGGGCATCGATGGGGATACGCAGTATTTT. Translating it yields CARTNGGIDGDTQYF. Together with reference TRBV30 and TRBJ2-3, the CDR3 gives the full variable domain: SQTIHQWPATLVQPVGSPLSLECTVEGTSNPNLYWYRQAAGRGLQLLFYSVGIGQISSEVPQNLSASRPQDRQFILSSKKLLLSDSGFYLCARTNGGIDGDTQYFGPGTRLTVL.

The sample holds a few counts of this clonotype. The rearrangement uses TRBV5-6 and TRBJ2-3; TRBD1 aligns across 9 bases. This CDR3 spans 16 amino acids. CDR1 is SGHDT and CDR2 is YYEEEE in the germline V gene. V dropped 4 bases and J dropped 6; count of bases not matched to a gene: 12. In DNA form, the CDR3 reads TGTGCCAGCAGCCCGGGACAGGGAGTAGTCGTGGATACGCAGTATTTT. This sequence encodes CASSPGQGVVVDTQYF.

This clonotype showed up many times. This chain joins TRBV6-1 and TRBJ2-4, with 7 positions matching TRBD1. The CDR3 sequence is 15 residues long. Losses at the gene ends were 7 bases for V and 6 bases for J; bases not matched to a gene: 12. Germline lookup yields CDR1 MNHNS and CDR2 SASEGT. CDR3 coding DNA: TGTGCCAGCATAAAGGAAGGGGGCGCAGGAAACATTCAGTACTTC. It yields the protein CASIKEGGAGNIQYF.

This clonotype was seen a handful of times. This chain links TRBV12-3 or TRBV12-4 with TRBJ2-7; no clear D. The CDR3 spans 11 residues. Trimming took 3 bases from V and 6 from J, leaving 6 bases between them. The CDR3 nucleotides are TGTGCCAGCAGTTTCGCCGCCGAGCAGTACTTC. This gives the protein CASSFAAEQYF.

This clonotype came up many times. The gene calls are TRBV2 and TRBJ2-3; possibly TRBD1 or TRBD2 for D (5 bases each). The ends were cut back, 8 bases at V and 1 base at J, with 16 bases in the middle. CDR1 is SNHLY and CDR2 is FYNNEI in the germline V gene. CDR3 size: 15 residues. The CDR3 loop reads CASSLRGPGTDTQYF. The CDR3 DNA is TGTGCCAGCTCCCTACGGGGACCCGGCACAGATACGCAGTATTTT.

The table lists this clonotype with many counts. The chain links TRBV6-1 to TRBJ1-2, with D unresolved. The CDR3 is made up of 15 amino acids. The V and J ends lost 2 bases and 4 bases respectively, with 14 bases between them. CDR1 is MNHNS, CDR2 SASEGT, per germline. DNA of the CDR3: TGTGCCAGCAGTGAAAATGGAGGCCAGCTCTATGGCTACACCTTC. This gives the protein CASSENGGQLYGYTF.